The table lists the clone carrying this T cell receptor (beta chain) with a few counts. What it recognizes is unknown. Method: immunoSEQ multiplex PCR; TCRdb's copy keeps in-frame clones and lacks some. The sample consists of about 200,000 clones, approximately 90% of them appearing once. The CDR3 has 17 amino acids. The V gene's germline CDR1 is LNHDA and CDR2 SQIVND (reference sequence). The V segment lost 4 bases and the J segment 2 bases; nucleotides outside the gene matches: 10. This sample was included in a study of T cell responses to AZD1222 COVID-19 vaccine. Study-wide results and limits: The number of AZD1222 recipients seropositive at baseline was only five or six. Across the whole spike, CD4 TCRs peaked at regions 160-218 and 743-854. Donors were chiefly white British, with a greater number of females, and clonal diversity was perhaps underestimated. In the spike-specific TCR repertoire, nearly half reportedly target unmutated variant regions.

This chain uses TRBV19 with TRBJ1-5; 8 bases agree with TRBD1. The sequenced sample was peripheral blood, obtained 28 days after the second dose of the MenACWY control vaccine. The receptor's source is an adult who received the MenACWY meningococcal vaccine as a control. This chain's CDR3 is CASSSGWTGPGNQPQHF. CDR3 in DNA: TGTGCCAGTAGTAGTGGATGGACAGGGCCCGGCAATCAGCCCCAGCATTTT.